This T cell receptor beta chain is from a study of blood T cell repertoires in COVID-19. Overall study: Samples taken during acute and convalescent COVID-19 were collected in the United States, Italy and Spain.

In the original processing: Amplification with reference gene primers provided the estimates of nucleated cell counts. The data were produced by immunoSEQ multiplex PCR, yet TCRdb's version contains in-frame clones alone and is incomplete. That table gives V, J and clone size, and the DNA gave D and trimming. The repertoire has 200,000 to 250,000 clones, 80% to 85% of them found once; the top ten carry 15% to 20%. This CDR3 contains 19 residues. Germline values: CDR1 LGHNT, CDR2 FRNRAP. V shed 1 base and J 0 bases; nucleotides not matched to a gene: 9. The specimen was peripheral blood. The chain uses TRBV12-5 and TRBJ2-6, with 7 bases aligning to TRBD2. The TCR was taken from a woman over 75 with active or convalescent COVID-19. The CDR3 bases are TGTGCTAGTGGTTTGGGGGACCCAGCGGGGATCTCTGGGGCCAACGTCCTGACTTTC. It specifies CASGLGDPAGISGANVLTF.